The clone carrying this T cell receptor (beta chain) has more than one count but fewer than ten. Its antigen remains unknown. Sequencing libraries for TCR beta were prepared with iRepertoire HTBI primers and Arm-PCR of CDR3 regions. TCRdb itself ran the multiplex PCR reads through MiXCR, one entry per CDR3 protein. The sample yields almost 450,000 distinct CDR3 sequences, 16% seen once. This specimen belongs to a study of regulatory T cells in long-lasting Graves disease. The study's findings and limits: Favoring TRBV28, TRBJ1-2 and TRBJ2-5 was a feature seen in persistent disease. Lower TCR diversity was seen in persistent Graves' patients than in newly diagnosed ones.

As for time point: newly diagnosed GD, antithyroid drugs for less than 3 months. Making the TCR library involved RNA that had been extracted from PBMCs. This CDR3 is built from 16 residues. Germline trimming cut 7 bases from V and 3 bases from J; bases unmatched to any gene: 12. The germline gives CDR1 MNHNS, CDR2 SASEGT. Separately, the same data were catalogued under a study of T cells in Graves' hyperthyroidism and ophthalmopathy.

This rearrangement joins TRBV6-1 to TRBJ2-3; TRBD1 agrees at 8 bases. The sample in question was peripheral blood mononuclear cells (PBMCs), obtained at new diagnosis, from a patient treated with antithyroid drugs. This clonotype was sampled from a young woman with Graves disease. The chain's CDR3 is CASNLIGQGATDTQYF. CDR3 in DNA: TGTGCCAGCAACTTAATCGGACAGGGTGCGACAGATACGCAGTATTTT.